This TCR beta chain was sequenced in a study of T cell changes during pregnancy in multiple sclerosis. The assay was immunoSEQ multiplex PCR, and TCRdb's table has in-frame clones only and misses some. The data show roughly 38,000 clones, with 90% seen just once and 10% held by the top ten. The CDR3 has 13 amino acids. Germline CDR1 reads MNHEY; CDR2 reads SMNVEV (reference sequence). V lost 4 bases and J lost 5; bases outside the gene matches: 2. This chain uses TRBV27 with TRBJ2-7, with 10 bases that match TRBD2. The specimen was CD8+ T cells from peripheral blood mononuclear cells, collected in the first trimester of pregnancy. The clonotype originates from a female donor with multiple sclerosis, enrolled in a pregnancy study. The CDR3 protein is CASSSLAGDEQYF. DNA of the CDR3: TGTGCCAGCAGTTCCCTAGCGGGAGACGAGCAGTACTTC.